One and the same sample provided the 8 T cell receptor beta chains below, sequenced in a study of shared clonotypes between healthy human individuals. TCRdb's table, derived via immunoSEQ multiplex PCR, lists solely in-frame clones and lacks some. The sample lists some 470,000 clones, 75% to 85% occurring once. Sequencing input: PBMCs. The receptor set was obtained from a middle-aged woman in good health. Some clones in this sample may be carry-over from other donors' samples.

This chain joins TRBV19 and TRBJ1-2, with D possibly matching TRBD1 (6 bases). CDR3 length: 13 residues. CDR1 and CDR2 (germline): LNHDA, SQIVND (reference sequence). Between the trimmed V and J ends, which lost 5 bases and 4 bases, there was a span of 11 bases. The CDR3: CASSQRGSYGYTF. CDR3 sequence (DNA): TGTGCCAGTAGTCAGAGGGGGTCCTATGGCTACACCTTC.

The chain links TRBV7-9 to TRBJ2-4; either TRBD1 or TRBD2 may fit D (5 bases each). The V end lost 2 bases, the J end lost 10 bases, and 15 bases lay between the germline ends. The CDR3 sequence is 14 residues long. Per the germline V gene, CDR1 is SEHNR and CDR2 is FQNEAQ (reference sequence). As DNA, the CDR3 is TGTGCCAGCAGCTTATCTGGGACCCTCCAAATTCAGTACTTC. It specifies CASSLSGTLQIQYF.

A note on this clone: A much larger clone is a single base away; this may be a read error. The sample holds other DNA sequences that translate to the same CDR3. This rearrangement joins TRBV28 to TRBJ1-1; 9 bases are shared with TRBD1. The CDR3 spans 15 residues. Per germline, CDR1 MDHEN and CDR2 SYDVKM. The V and J ends lost 1 base and 5 bases, in that order; junction bases with no gene match: 5. The chain's CDR3 is CASSLLGQGVTEAFF. The CDR3, as DNA: TGTGCCAGCAGTTTATTGGGACAGGGAGTGACTGAAGCTTTCTTT.

The chain has TRBV11-3 and TRBJ2-7, with D uncertain. CDR1 is SGHNT, CDR2 YENEEA, per germline. The CDR3 has 12 amino acids. V lost 4 bases, J lost 7 bases, and 11 bases lay in between. CDR3 region: CASSSATKEQYF. In DNA, the CDR3 is TGTGCCAGCAGCTCCGCCACTAAAGAGCAGTACTTC.

This chain connects TRBV10-3 to TRBJ2-3; 9 bases fit TRBD1. Germline values: CDR1 ENHRY, CDR2 SYGVKD. This CDR3 has 16 amino acids. With 3 bases clipped from V and 1 base from J, the junction kept 5 bases outside the gene matches. CDR3 in amino acids: CAISEQGAVGTDTQYF. In nucleotides, the CDR3 is TGTGCCATCAGTGAACAGGGGGCGGTGGGCACAGATACGCAGTATTTT.

This clone was counted a single time. The CDR3, as DNA: TGTGCCAGCAGTTACGGACAGCGTTACACAGATACGCAGTATTTT. Its protein is CASSYGQRYTDTQYF. V gene TRBV6-5 combines with J gene TRBJ2-3; a possible D gene is TRBD1 (6 bases). The V and J ends lost 2 bases and 2 bases respectively, with 11 bases between them. The CDR3 is 15 amino acids. CDR1 is MNHEY, CDR2 SVGAGI, per germline.

This clone was counted many times. The DNA for the CDR3 is TGTGCCAGCAGCGATACTAGCGGGAGGGCCTACAATGAGCAGTTCTTC. Protein: CASSDTSGRAYNEQFF. The chain employs TRBV5-6 and TRBJ2-1, with 13 bases lining up with TRBD2. CDR1 is SGHDT, CDR2 YYEEEE, per germline. V dropped 4 bases and J dropped 2; count of bases not matched to a gene: 3. CDR3 length: 16 amino acids.

The rearrangement links TRBV27 to TRBJ1-1; D possibly corresponds to TRBD1 (5 bases). V shed 6 bases and J shed 1 base, with 12 bases lying between them. This CDR3 has 14 residues. Germline CDR1 and CDR2: MNHEY and SMNVEV (reference sequence). The CDR3 loop is CASSRGTQNTEAFF. CDR3 coding DNA: TGTGCCAGCAGCCGTGGGACGCAGAACACTGAAGCTTTCTTT.